This is a list of T cell receptor beta chains from one sample in a study of blood T cell repertoires in COVID-19. Assay: immunoSEQ multiplex PCR; the TCRdb copy retains only in-frame clones and omits some. This table has roughly 240,000 clones, around 90% appearing once. Sequencing input: PBMCs or T cells enriched from blood (not recorded which). The receptors come from a man in his fifties or sixties who had been exposed to COVID-19. Each CDR3 is given with its conserved first and last residue. A D gene is named only where the DNA matches it firmly. Some rows mark clone size as missing; the rest say once, few, many or name a class of expanded clone.

DNA: TGCGCCAGCAGCTCTGACTACTTGAACACTGAAGCTTTCTTT
CDR3: CASSSDYLNTEAFF
V: TRBV5-1
size: -
D: -
J: TRBJ1-1

DNA: TGTGCCATCAGTGAATTGCAGCAAGAGACCCAGTACTTC
CDR3: CAISELQQETQYF
V: TRBV10-3
size: -
D: -
J: TRBJ2-5

DNA: TGTGCCAGCCAGGGCAATAGCAGGACCGGGGAGCTGTTTTTT
CDR3: CASQGNSRTGELFF
V: TRBV2
size: -
D: -
J: TRBJ2-2

DNA: TGTGCCAGCAGCCAGATATCTACCGGTGAGCAGTTCTTC
CDR3: CASSQISTGEQFF
V: TRBV3-1/TRBV3-2
size: -
D: -
J: TRBJ2-1

DNA: TGCGCCAGCAGCTTGGTAAGGGGGCTTTACAATGAGCAGTTCTTC
CDR3: CASSLVRGLYNEQFF
V: TRBV5-1
size: -
D: TRBD1
J: TRBJ2-1

DNA: TGTGCCAGCAGCTTGACAGCTAACACTGAAGCTTTCTTT
CDR3: CASSLTANTEAFF
V: TRBV11-3
size: -
D: -
J: TRBJ1-1

DNA: TGTGCCAGCAGTTCTTTGGACAGCATGAACACTGAAGCTTTCTTT
CDR3: CASSSLDSMNTEAFF
V: TRBV2
size: -
D: -
J: TRBJ1-1

DNA: TGTGCCAGTAGTATCGGGCAGGGATACACTGAAGCTTTCTTT
CDR3: CASSIGQGYTEAFF
V: TRBV19
size: -
D: -
J: TRBJ1-1

DNA: TGTGCCAGCAGCCTGTTTGGAGCGGACAGGTTCGGAAACACCATATATTTT
CDR3: CASSLFGADRFGNTIYF
V: TRBV9
size: -
D: TRBD1
J: TRBJ1-3

DNA: TGTGCCAGCTCAGCGGGACTAGCCGACAGCACAGATACGCAGTATTTT
CDR3: CASSAGLADSTDTQYF
V: TRBV18
size: -
D: TRBD2
J: TRBJ2-3

DNA: TGTGCCAGCTCACGCGAGGCCAATTCACCCCTCCACTTT
CDR3: CASSREANSPLHF
V: TRBV18
size: -
D: -
J: TRBJ1-6

DNA: TGTGCCAGCAGCTTTGGGACAGGGTCCTACAATGAGCAGTTCTTC
CDR3: CASSFGTGSYNEQFF
V: TRBV5-5
size: -
D: TRBD1
J: TRBJ2-1

DNA: TGTGCCAGCAGCAATAGTAAGGGGGTAGACAAGAAGACCCAGTACTTC
CDR3: CASSNSKGVDKKTQYF
V: TRBV11-2
size: -
D: -
J: TRBJ2-5

DNA: TGTGCCAGCAGCCAAGGGACACACACCGGGGAGCTGTTTTTT
CDR3: CASSQGTHTGELFF
V: TRBV3-1/TRBV3-2
size: -
D: -
J: TRBJ2-2

DNA: TGTGCCAGCAGCCAAATCAGTGAGACCCAGTACTTC
CDR3: CASSQISETQYF
V: TRBV3-1/TRBV3-2
size: -
D: -
J: TRBJ2-5

DNA: TGCGCCAGCAGCTCCGGACAGGGAAACTACGAGCAGTACTTC
CDR3: CASSSGQGNYEQYF
V: TRBV5-1
size: -
D: TRBD1
J: TRBJ2-7

DNA: TGTGCCAGCAGCCCCGGACAGGGTCTTGGCTACACCTTC
CDR3: CASSPGQGLGYTF
V: TRBV7-9
size: -
D: TRBD1
J: TRBJ1-2

DNA: TGTGCCAGCAGTGAACATCGGCAGGGTACGCAGTATTTT
CDR3: CASSEHRQGTQYF
V: TRBV6-1
size: -
D: -
J: TRBJ2-3

DNA: TGTGCCAGTAGTATAAGGGGAGGATCCTATGGCTACACCTTC
CDR3: CASSIRGGSYGYTF
V: TRBV19
size: -
D: -
J: TRBJ1-2

DNA: TGTGCCAGCAGCTCGGGACAGGGTACCTACAATGAGCAGTTCTTC
CDR3: CASSSGQGTYNEQFF
V: TRBV11-3
size: -
D: TRBD1
J: TRBJ2-1

DNA: TGTGCCAGCAGCCCAGAATCCGGGACAGCGTATGGCTACACCTTC
CDR3: CASSPESGTAYGYTF
V: TRBV7-9
size: -
D: TRBD1
J: TRBJ1-2

DNA: TGTGCCAGCAGCTTAACCCCGGACAGCTACAATGAGCAGTTCTTC
CDR3: CASSLTPDSYNEQFF
V: TRBV7-3
size: once
D: -
J: TRBJ2-1

DNA: TGTGCCAGCAGCTCGGAGGGACAGGCGACTAATTCACCCCTCCACTTT
CDR3: CASSSEGQATNSPLHF
V: TRBV5-6
size: -
D: TRBD1
J: TRBJ1-6

DNA: TGTGCCAGCAGCGCCGCGGGCGCGGGCACAGATACGCAGTATTTT
CDR3: CASSAAGAGTDTQYF
V: TRBV7-3
size: -
D: -
J: TRBJ2-3

DNA: TGTGCCAGCAGTGCAGCGGGGGGGCCGATCAGCTACGAGCAGTACTTC
CDR3: CASSAAGGPISYEQYF
V: TRBV28
size: -
D: TRBD2
J: TRBJ2-7

DNA: TGTGCCAGCAGCGGTGGCGGGGGTCATCAGACCCAGTACTTC
CDR3: CASSGGGGHQTQYF
V: TRBV5-4
size: -
D: TRBD2
J: TRBJ2-5

DNA: TGTGCCAGCTCACCCTGGACTAGCGTCAATGAGCAGTTCTTC
CDR3: CASSPWTSVNEQFF
V: TRBV18
size: -
D: TRBD2
J: TRBJ2-1

DNA: TGTGCCAGCAGTTACGACTCTTTCGCAGCTTTCTTT
CDR3: CASSYDSFAAFF
V: TRBV6-5
size: -
D: -
J: TRBJ1-1

DNA: TGCGCCAGCATCCTGGGGATCGGGCCGGGGGACACTGAAGCTTTCTTT
CDR3: CASILGIGPGDTEAFF
V: TRBV5-1
size: few
D: -
J: TRBJ1-1

DNA: TGTGCCACTCAACGGACGGGAAACGCCTATAATTCACCCCTCCACTTT
CDR3: CATQRTGNAYNSPLHF
V: TRBV10-3
size: -
D: -
J: TRBJ1-6

DNA: TGCAGTGCTAGTGTAGCGGGAGGTGGCAACAATGAGCAGTTCTTC
CDR3: CSASVAGGGNNEQFF
V: TRBV20-1
size: -
D: TRBD2
J: TRBJ2-1

DNA: TGTGCCAGCAGCTTATTCGCGGGAGTAGATACCGGGGAGCTGTTTTTT
CDR3: CASSLFAGVDTGELFF
V: TRBV7-6
size: -
D: TRBD2
J: TRBJ2-2

DNA: TGTGCCATCAGTGAAGGGAGGACATCCTACAATGAGCAGTTCTTC
CDR3: CAISEGRTSYNEQFF
V: TRBV10-3
size: -
D: -
J: TRBJ2-1

DNA: TGTGCCAGCAGCTTAGTCGGACAGGGCGAGCAGTACTTC
CDR3: CASSLVGQGEQYF
V: TRBV7-9
size: -
D: TRBD1
J: TRBJ2-7

DNA: TGTGCCAGCCGCGGGACCTACAATGAGCAGTTCTTC
CDR3: CASRGTYNEQFF
V: TRBV28
size: -
D: -
J: TRBJ2-1

DNA: TGCGCCAGCAGCCTCCATGAGGTGTCCGGGGAGCTGTTTTTT
CDR3: CASSLHEVSGELFF
V: TRBV4-1
size: -
D: -
J: TRBJ2-2

DNA: TGTGCCAGCCCGGGACAGGGGGCATTAAAGGGCGGCTACACCTTC
CDR3: CASPGQGALKGGYTF
V: TRBV7-2
size: -
D: TRBD1
J: TRBJ1-2

DNA: TGTGCCAGCAGAGACTTGAACATGGGACTCTCAGGGACAGGGTTTACTCAGCCCCAGCATTTT
CDR3: CASRDLNMGLSGTGFTQPQHF
V: TRBV6-4
size: -
D: TRBD1
J: TRBJ1-5

DNA: TGTGCCAGCAGTTTGGCGGGACTCGGGACGAAAGCTTTCTTT
CDR3: CASSLAGLGTKAFF
V: TRBV27
size: -
D: -
J: TRBJ1-1

DNA: TGTGCCAGTAGCAAGACAGGGTTAAACTATGGCTACACCTTC
CDR3: CASSKTGLNYGYTF
V: TRBV19
size: once
D: TRBD1
J: TRBJ1-2

DNA: TGTGCCAGTACCCCCCGCCAGGGCAATGTTGAAAAACTGTTTTTT
CDR3: CASTPRQGNVEKLFF
V: TRBV19
size: -
D: -
J: TRBJ1-4

DNA: TGCAGCGTTGAACGCGGTAGCGGAACAGATACGCAGTATTTT
CDR3: CSVERGSGTDTQYF
V: TRBV29-1
size: few
D: -
J: TRBJ2-3

DNA: TGTGCCAGCAGCTTCCGCGGACAGCTTAAGAACTCCTACGAGCAGTACTTC
CDR3: CASSFRGQLKNSYEQYF
V: TRBV5-4
size: few
D: -
J: TRBJ2-7

DNA: TGTGCCAGCAGCGTAGGGCAGGGGTTATCCTACGAGCAGTACTTC
CDR3: CASSVGQGLSYEQYF
V: TRBV9
size: -
D: -
J: TRBJ2-7

DNA: TGTGCCAGCAGCCCACCGGTCGAGAACACCATATATTTT
CDR3: CASSPPVENTIYF
V: TRBV28
size: -
D: -
J: TRBJ1-3

DNA: TGTGCCATCAGTGAGTCGACTAGCGGAGGCAAGCAGTTCTTC
CDR3: CAISESTSGGKQFF
V: TRBV10-3
size: -
D: TRBD2
J: TRBJ2-1